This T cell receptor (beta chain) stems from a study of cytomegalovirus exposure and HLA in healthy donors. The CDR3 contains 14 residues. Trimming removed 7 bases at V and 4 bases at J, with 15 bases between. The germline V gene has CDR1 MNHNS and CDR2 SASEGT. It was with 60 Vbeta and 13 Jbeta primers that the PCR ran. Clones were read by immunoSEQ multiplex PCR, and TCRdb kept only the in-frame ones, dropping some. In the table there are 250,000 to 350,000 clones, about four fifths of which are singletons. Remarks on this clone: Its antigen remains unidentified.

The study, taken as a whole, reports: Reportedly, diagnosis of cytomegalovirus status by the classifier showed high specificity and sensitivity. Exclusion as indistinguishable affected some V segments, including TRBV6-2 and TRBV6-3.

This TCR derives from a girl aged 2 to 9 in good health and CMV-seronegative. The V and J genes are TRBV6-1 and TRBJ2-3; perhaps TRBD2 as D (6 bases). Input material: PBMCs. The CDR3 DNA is TGTGCCAGCACTGCCCGAGGGAGGCCAGATACGCAGTATTTT. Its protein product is CASTARGRPDTQYF.